A few counts support the clone carrying this TCR beta chain. No antigen is known for it. These data are taken from a study of beta chain features in type 1 diabetes. Study at large: Healthy donors and patients had similar age, gender and cell yields. There were 107,917,701 sorted cells examined across all samples. Findings and caveats of the study: Naive, central memory and Treg TCRB repertoires appeared more alike in patients than in healthy donors. For Type 1 diabetes patients, all four CD4+ subsets carried TCRB CDR3s that were moderately but significantly shorter.

V was cut by 6 bases and J by 6 bases, with 10 bases left in between. The CDR3 loop spans 12 amino acids. Germline loops: CDR1 MDHEN, CDR2 SYDVKM. Expressed TCRB transcripts were sequenced, since all the RNA that had been isolated was reverse transcribed. The assay was immunoSEQ multiplex PCR, and TCRdb's table has in-frame clones only and misses some. In the table there are around 320,000 clones, 11% to 15% of which are singletons. Sequencing was done on a sample of central memory CD4+ T cells from blood. The receptor was isolated from a man aged 30-40 years in good health. The chain joins TRBV28 to TRBJ2-3; D call uncertain. DNA of the CDR3: TGTGCCAGCAGAACAAGTGAGGATACGCAGTATTTT. Translation: CASRTSEDTQYF. Supplemented by reference TRBV28 and TRBJ2-3, the full variable domain reads DVKVTQSSRYLVKRTGEKVFLECVQDMDHENMFWYRQDPGLGLRLIYFSYDVKMKEKGDIPEGYSVSREKKERFSLILESASTNQTSMYLCASRTSEDTQYFGPGTRLTVL.